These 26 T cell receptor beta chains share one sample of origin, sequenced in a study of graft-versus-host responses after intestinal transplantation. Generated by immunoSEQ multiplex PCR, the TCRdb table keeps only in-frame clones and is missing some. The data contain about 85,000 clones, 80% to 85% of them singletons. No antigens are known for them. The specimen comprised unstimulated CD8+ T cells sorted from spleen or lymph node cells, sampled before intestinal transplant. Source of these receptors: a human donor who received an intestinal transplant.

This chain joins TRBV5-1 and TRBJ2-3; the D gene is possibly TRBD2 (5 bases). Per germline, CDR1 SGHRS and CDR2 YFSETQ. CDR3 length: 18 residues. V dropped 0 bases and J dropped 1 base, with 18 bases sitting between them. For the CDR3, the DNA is TGCGCCAGCAGCTTGGTTCGGTTCGGGAACGGTCGCACAGATACGCAGTATTTT. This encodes CASSLVRFGNGRTDTQYF.

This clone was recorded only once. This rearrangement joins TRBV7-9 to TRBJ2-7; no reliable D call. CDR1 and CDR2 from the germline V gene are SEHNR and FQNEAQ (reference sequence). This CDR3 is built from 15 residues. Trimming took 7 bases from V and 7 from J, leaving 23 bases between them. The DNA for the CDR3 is TGTGCCAGCAACCCGATTGGGATCTGGGTCGGGGAGCAGTACTTC. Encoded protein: CASNPIGIWVGEQYF.

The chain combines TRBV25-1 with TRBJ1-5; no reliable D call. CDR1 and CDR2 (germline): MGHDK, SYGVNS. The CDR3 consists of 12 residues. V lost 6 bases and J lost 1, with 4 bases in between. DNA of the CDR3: TGTGCCAGCAGCCAGAGCAATCAGCCCCAGCATTTT. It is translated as CASSQSNQPQHF.

The chain's CDR3 is CASSADRVGNQPQHF. In DNA, the CDR3 is TGTGCCAGCAGCGCAGACAGGGTCGGCAATCAGCCCCAGCATTTT. The chain employs TRBV2 and TRBJ1-5, with 7 bases that match TRBD1. The CDR3 is made up of 15 amino acids. Trimming took 6 bases from V and 2 from J; bases not matched to a gene: 7. Germline V lookup: CDR1 SNHLY, CDR2 FYNNEI. Full variable domain (missing parts from reference TRBV2 and TRBJ1-5): EPEVTQTPSHQVTQMGQEVILRCVPISNHLYFYWYRQILGQKVEFLVSFYNNEISEKSEIFDDQFSVERPDGSNFTLKIRSTKLEDSAMYFCASSADRVGNQPQHFGDGTRLSIL.

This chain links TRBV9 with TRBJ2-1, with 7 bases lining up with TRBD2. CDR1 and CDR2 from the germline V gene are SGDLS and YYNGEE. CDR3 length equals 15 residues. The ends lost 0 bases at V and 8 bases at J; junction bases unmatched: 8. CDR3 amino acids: CASSVGLREPDEQFF. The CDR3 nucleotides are TGTGCCAGCAGCGTAGGTCTGCGGGAGCCCGATGAGCAGTTCTTC.

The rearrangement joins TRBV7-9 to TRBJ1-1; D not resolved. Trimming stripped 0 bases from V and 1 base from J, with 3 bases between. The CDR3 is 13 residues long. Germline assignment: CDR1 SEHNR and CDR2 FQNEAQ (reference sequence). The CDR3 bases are TGTGCCAGCAGCTTAGCACAGAACACTGAAGCTTTCTTT. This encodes CASSLAQNTEAFF.

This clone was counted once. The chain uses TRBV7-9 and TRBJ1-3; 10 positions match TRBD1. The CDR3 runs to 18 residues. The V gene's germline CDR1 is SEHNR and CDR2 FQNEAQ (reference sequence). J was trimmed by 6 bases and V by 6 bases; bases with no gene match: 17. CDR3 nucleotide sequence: TGTGCCAGCAGTCGTTCACGCCTCCGGGACAGGGGAAAAAACACCATATATTTT. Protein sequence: CASSRSRLRDRGKNTIYF.

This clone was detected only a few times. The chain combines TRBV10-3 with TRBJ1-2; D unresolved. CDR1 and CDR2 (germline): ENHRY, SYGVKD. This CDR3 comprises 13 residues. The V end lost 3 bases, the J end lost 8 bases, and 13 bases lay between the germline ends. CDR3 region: CAISESPGEGYTF. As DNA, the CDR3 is TGTGCCATCAGTGAATCCCCCGGGGAGGGCTACACCTTC.

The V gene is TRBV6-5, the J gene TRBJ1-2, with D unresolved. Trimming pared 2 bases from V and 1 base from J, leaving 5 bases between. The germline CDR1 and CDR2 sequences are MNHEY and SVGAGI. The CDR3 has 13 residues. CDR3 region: CASSYDYNYGYTF. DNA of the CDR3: TGTGCCAGCAGTTACGACTATAACTATGGCTACACCTTC.

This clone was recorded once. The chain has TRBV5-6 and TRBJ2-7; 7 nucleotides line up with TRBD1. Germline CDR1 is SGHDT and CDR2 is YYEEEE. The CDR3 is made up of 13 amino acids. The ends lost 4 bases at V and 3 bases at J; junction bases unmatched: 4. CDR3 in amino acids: CASSRTGLYEQYF. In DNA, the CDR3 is TGTGCCAGCAGCCGGACAGGCCTCTACGAGCAGTACTTC. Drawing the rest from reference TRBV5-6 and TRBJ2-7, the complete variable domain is DAGVTQSPTHLIKTRGQQVTLRCSPKSGHDTVSWYQQALGQGPQFIFQYYEEEERQRGNFPDRFSGHQFPNYSSELNVNALLLGDSALYLCASSRTGLYEQYFGPGTRLTVT.

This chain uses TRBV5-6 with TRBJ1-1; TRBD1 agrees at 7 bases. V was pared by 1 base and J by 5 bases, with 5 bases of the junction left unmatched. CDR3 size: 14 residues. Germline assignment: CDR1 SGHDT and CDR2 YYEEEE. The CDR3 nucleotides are TGTGCCAGCAGCTTGCTCGGGACAGAGACTGAAGCTTTCTTT. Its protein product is CASSLLGTETEAFF.

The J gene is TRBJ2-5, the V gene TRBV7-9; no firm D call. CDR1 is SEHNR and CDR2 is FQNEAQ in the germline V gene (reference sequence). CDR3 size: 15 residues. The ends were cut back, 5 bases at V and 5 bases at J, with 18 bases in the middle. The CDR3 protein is CASSIGWQVGETQYF. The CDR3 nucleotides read TGTGCCAGCAGCATTGGGTGGCAGGTGGGGGAGACCCAGTACTTC.

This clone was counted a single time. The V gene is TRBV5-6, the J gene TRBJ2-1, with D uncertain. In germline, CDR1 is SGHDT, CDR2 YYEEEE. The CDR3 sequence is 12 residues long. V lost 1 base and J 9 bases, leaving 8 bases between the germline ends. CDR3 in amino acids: CASSLLSSEQFF. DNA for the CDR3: TGTGCCAGCAGCTTGCTATCTTCTGAGCAGTTCTTC.

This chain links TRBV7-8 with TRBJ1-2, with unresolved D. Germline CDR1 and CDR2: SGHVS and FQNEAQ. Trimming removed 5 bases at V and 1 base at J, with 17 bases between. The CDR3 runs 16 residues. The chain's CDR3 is CASSLGRSLFNYGYTF. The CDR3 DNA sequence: TGTGCCAGCAGCCTCGGCCGAAGCCTATTTAACTATGGCTACACCTTC. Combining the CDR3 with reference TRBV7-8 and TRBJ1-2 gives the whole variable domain GAGVSQSPRYKVAKRGQDVALRCDPISGHVSLFWYQQALGQGPEFLTYFQNEAQLDKSGLPSDRFFAERPEGSVSTLKIQRTQQEDSAVYLCASSLGRSLFNYGYTFGSGTRLTVV.

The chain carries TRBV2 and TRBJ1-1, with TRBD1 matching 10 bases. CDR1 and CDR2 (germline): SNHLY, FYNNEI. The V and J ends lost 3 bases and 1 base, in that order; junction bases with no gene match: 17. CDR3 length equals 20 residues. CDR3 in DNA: TGTGCCAGCAGTGATCCGACAGGGGGCGAGGGTTTGGTATGGAACACTGAAGCTTTCTTT. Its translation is CASSDPTGGEGLVWNTEAFF.

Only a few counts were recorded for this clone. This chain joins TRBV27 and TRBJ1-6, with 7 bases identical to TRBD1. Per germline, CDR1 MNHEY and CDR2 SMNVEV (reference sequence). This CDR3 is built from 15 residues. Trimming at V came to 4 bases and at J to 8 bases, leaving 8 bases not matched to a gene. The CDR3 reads CASSYRQGGDSPLHF. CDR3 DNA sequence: TGTGCCAGCAGTTATCGACAGGGTGGGGATTCACCCCTCCACTTT.

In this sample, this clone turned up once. CDR3 loop: CASSLVQRYEQYF. CDR3 sequence (DNA): TGTGCCAGCAGTTTGGTACAGAGATACGAGCAGTACTTC. The V call is TRBV28, the J call TRBJ2-7; D gene uncertain. The CDR3 length is 13 residues. The germline V gene encodes CDR1 MDHEN and CDR2 SYDVKM. Deletions cut 3 bases from V and 4 bases from J, with 10 bases between.

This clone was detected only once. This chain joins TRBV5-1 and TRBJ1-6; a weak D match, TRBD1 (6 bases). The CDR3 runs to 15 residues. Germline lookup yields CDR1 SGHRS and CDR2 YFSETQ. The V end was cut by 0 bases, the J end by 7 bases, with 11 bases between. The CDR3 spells CASSLEQGSNSPLHF. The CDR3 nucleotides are TGCGCCAGCAGCTTGGAGCAGGGGTCGAATTCACCCCTCCACTTT.

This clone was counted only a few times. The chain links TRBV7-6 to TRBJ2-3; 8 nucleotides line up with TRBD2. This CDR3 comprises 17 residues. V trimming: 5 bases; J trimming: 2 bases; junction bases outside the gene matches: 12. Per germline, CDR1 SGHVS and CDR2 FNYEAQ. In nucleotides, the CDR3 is TGTGCCAGCAGCCGGGCGAGGGCGGGGGGCCTCACAGATACGCAGTATTTT. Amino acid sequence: CASSRARAGGLTDTQYF.

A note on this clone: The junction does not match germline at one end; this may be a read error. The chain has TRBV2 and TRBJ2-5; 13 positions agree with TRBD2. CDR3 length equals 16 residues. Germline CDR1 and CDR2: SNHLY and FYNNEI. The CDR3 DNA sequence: TGTGCCAGCCGTGATAGGACTAGCGGGGGTCAAGAGACCCAGTACTTC. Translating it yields CASRDRTSGGQETQYF. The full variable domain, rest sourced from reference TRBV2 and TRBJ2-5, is EPEVTQTPSHQVTQMGQEVILRCVPISNHLYFYWYRQILGQKVEFLVSFYNNEISEKSEIFDDQFSVERPDGSNFTLKIRSTKLEDSAMYFCASRDRTSGGQETQYFGPGTRLLVL.

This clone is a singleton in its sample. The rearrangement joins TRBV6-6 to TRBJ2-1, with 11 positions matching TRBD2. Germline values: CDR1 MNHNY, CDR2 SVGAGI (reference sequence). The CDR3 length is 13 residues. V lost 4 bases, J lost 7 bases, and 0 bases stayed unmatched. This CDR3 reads CASSWTSGNEQFF. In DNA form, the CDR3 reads TGTGCCAGCAGTTGGACTAGCGGGAATGAGCAGTTCTTC.

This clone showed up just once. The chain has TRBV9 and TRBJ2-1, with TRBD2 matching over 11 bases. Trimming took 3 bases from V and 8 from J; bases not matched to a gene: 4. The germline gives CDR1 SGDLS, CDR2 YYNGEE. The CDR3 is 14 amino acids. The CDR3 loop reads CASSDTSGSDEQFF. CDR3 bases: TGTGCCAGCAGCGATACTAGCGGGAGCGATGAGCAGTTCTTC.

The CDR3 coding sequence is TGCGCCAGCAGCTGGGGGCCGGGACATAACTCCTACGAGCAGTACTTC. It translates to CASSWGPGHNSYEQYF. The chain uses TRBV5-1 and TRBJ2-7; a possible D gene is TRBD1 (6 bases). The ends were cut back, 3 bases at V and 0 bases at J, with 16 bases in the middle. Germline CDR1 SGHRS, CDR2 YFSETQ. The CDR3 extends over 16 amino acids. Filled out from reference TRBV5-1 and TRBJ2-7, the complete variable domain reads KAGVTQTPRYLIKTRGQQVTLSCSPISGHRSVSWYQQTPGQGLQFLFEYFSETQRNKGNFPGRFSGRQFSNSRSEMNVSTLELGDSALYLCASSWGPGHNSYEQYFGPGTRLTVT.

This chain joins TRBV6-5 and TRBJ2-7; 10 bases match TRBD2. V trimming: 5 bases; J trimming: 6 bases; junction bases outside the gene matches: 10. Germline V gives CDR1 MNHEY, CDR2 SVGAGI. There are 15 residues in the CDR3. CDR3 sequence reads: CASSPSAGGPVEQYF. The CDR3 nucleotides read TGTGCCAGCAGTCCCTCAGCGGGGGGGCCGGTCGAGCAGTACTTC.

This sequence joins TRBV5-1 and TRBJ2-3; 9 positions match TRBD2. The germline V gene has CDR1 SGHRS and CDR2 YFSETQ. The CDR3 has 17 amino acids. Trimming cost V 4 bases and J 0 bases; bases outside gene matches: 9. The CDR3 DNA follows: TGCGCCAGCAGCCCCGTTCGAGCGGGGGGAAGCACAGATACGCAGTATTTT. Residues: CASSPVRAGGSTDTQYF.

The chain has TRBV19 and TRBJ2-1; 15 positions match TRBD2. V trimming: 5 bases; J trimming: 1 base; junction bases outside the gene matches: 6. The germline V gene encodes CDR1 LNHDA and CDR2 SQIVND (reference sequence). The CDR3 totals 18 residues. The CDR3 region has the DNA TGTGCCAGTAGTGTTGGACTAGCGGGAGGGGTATCCTACAATGAGCAGTTCTTC. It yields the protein CASSVGLAGGVSYNEQFF.